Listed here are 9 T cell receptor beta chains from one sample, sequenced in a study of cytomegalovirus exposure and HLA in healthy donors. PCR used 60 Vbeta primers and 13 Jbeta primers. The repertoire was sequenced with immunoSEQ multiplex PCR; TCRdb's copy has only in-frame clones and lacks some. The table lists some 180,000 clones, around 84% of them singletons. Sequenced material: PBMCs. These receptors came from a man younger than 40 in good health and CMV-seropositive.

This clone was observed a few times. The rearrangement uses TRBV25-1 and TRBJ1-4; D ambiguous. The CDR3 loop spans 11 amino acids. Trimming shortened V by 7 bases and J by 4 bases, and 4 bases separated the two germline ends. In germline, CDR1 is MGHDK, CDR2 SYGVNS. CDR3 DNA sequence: TGTGCCAGCACCCATAATGAAAAACTGTTTTTT. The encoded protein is CASTHNEKLFF.

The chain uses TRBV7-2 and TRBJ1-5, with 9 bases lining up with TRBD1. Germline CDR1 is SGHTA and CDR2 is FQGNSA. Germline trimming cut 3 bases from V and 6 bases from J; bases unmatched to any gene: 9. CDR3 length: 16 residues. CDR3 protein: CASSFTGGLVGQPQHF. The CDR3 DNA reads TGTGCCAGCAGCTTTACAGGGGGCTTAGTGGGTCAGCCCCAGCATTTT.

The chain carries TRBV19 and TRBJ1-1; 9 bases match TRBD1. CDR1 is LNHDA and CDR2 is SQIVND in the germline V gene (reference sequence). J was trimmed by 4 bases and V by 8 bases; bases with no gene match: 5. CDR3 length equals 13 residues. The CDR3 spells CASGTGPGTEAFF. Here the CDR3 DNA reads TGTGCCAGTGGGACAGGGCCAGGCACTGAAGCTTTCTTT.

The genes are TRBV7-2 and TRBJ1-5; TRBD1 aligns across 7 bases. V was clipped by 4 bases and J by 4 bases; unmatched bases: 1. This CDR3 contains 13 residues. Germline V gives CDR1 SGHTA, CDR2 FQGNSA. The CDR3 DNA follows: TGTGCCAGCAGCTCACAGGGGAATCAGCCCCAGCATTTT. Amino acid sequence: CASSSQGNQPQHF.

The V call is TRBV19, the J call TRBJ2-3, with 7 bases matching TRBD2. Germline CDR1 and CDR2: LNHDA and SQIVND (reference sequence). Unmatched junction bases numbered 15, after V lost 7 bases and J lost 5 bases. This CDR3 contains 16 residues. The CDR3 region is CASMGSSRGEGDTQYF. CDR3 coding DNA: TGTGCCAGTATGGGATCTAGCCGGGGGGAAGGAGATACGCAGTATTTT.

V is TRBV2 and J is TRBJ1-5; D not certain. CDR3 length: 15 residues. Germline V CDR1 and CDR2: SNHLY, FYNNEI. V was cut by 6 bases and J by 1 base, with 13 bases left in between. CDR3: CASSQEAGSNQPQHF. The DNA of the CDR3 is TGTGCCAGCAGCCAAGAGGCGGGAAGCAATCAGCCCCAGCATTTT.

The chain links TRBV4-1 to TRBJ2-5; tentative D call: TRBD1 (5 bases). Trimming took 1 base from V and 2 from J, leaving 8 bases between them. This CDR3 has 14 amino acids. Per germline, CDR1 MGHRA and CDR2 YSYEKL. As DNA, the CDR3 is TGCGCCAGCAGCCAAGTAGACAGACAAGAGACCCAGTACTTC. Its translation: CASSQVDRQETQYF.

The CDR3 sequence is CASSYSRTSGEYV. The CDR3 DNA follows: TGTGCCAGCAGTTACTCGCGGACTAGCGGGGAGTACGTC. The chain links TRBV6-5 to TRBJ2-7, with 12 bases matching TRBD2. The V gene's germline CDR1 is MNHEY and CDR2 SVGAGI. The CDR3 spans 13 residues. With 0 bases clipped from V and 11 bases from J, the junction kept 2 bases outside the gene matches.

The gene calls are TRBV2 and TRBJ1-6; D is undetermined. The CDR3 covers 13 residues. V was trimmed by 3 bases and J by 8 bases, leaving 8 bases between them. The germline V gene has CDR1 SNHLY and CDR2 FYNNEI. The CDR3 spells CASSDERDSPLHF. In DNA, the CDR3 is TGTGCCAGCAGTGATGAGAGGGATTCACCCCTCCACTTT.